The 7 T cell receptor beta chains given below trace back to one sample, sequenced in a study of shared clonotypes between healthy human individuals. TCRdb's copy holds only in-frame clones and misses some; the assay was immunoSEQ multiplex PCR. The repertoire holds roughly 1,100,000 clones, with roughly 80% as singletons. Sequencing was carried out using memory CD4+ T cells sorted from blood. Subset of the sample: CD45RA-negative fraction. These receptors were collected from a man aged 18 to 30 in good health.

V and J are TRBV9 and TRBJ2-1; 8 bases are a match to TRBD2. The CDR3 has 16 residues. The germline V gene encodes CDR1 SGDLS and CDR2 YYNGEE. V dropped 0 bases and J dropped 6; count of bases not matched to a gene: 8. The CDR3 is CASSVGAPGGLNEQFF. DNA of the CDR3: TGTGCCAGCAGCGTAGGAGCCCCGGGGGGGCTCAATGAGCAGTTCTTC.

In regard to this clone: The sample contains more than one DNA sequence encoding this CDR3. The CDR3 reads CASSRSYEQYF. The CDR3 DNA sequence: TGTGCCAGCAGCAGGTCCTACGAGCAGTACTTC. The V gene is TRBV6-1, the J gene TRBJ2-7; D gene uncertain. CDR3 length: 11 residues. The germline V and J ends were trimmed by 6 bases and 1 base, with 4 bases remaining between them. Germline lookup yields CDR1 MNHNS and CDR2 SASEGT.

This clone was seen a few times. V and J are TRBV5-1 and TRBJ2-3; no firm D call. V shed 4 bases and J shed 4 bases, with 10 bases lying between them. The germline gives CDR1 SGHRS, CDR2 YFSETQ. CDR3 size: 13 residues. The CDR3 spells CASSRSLADTQYF. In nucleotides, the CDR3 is TGCGCCAGCAGCCGTAGCCTGGCAGATACGCAGTATTTT. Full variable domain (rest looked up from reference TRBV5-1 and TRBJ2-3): KAGVTQTPRYLIKTRGQQVTLSCSPISGHRSVSWYQQTPGQGLQFLFEYFSETQRNKGNFPGRFSGRQFSNSRSEMNVSTLELGDSALYLCASSRSLADTQYFGPGTRLTVL.

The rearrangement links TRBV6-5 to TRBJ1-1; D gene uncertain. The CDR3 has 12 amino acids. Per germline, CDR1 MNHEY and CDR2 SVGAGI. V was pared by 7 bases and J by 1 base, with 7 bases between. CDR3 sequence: CASMYRNTEAFF. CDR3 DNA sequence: TGTGCCAGCATGTACCGGAACACTGAAGCTTTCTTT.

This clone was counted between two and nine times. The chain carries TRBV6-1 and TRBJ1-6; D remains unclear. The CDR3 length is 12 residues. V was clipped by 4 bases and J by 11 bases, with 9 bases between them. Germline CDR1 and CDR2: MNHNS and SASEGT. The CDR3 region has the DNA TGTGCCAGCAGTGTTAGGGAGACACCCCTCCACTTT. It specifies CASSVRETPLHF.

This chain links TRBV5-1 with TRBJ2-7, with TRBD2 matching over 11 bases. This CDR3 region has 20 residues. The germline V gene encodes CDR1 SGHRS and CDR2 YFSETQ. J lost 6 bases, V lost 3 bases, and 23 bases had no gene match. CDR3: CASSYLPSRPETSGAAEQYF. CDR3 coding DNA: TGCGCCAGCAGCTATCTCCCCTCCCGACCTGAGACTAGCGGGGCTGCCGAGCAGTACTTC.

This chain's CDR3 is CASSVGEYGYTF. In nucleotides, the CDR3 is TGTGCCAGCAGCGTAGGGGAGTATGGCTACACCTTC. This rearrangement joins TRBV9 to TRBJ1-2; the D is unclear. CDR1 is SGDLS, CDR2 YYNGEE, per germline. This CDR3 contains 12 residues. The V gene lost 0 bases and the J gene lost 5 bases, with 5 bases spanning the gap.